The present TCR beta chain was sequenced within a study of cytomegalovirus exposure and HLA in healthy donors. The PCR was carried out with 60 Vbeta primers and 13 Jbeta primers. The table came from immunoSEQ multiplex PCR; TCRdb's copy has only in-frame clones and leaves some out. This sample's clone table lists 25,000 to 35,000 clones. The CDR3 runs to 16 residues. V was cut by 1 base and J by 2 bases, with 14 bases left in between. Germline CDR1 MDHEN, CDR2 SYDVKM. About this clone: Its antigen is undetermined.

Broader study findings: Most CMV-associated TCR beta chains were later found to appear HLA-restricted. Reportedly, TCR beta sequences accurately predicted HLA-A and HLA-B alleles in most subjects.

The rearrangement links TRBV28 to TRBJ1-1; D ambiguous. This clonotype originated in a man aged 40-55 years in good health and CMV-seronegative. Specimen: PBMCs. The CDR3 sequence is CASSLLTGTVNTEAFF. The CDR3 DNA reads as TGTGCCAGCAGTTTATTAACGGGTACGGTTAACACTGAAGCTTTCTTT.